Shown below are 7 T cell receptor beta chains from a single sample sequenced in a study of T cell responses to AZD1222 COVID-19 vaccine. This table comes from immunoSEQ multiplex PCR, and its TCRdb copy is limited to in-frame clones, with some not included. The profile shows 170,000 or so clones, approximately 86% of them singletons. Sample: peripheral blood, taken 28 days after the second AZD1222 dose. These receptors originate from an adult who received the AZD1222 COVID-19 vaccine.

The CDR3: CASRTAGGPLEQYF. Written as DNA, the CDR3 is TGTGCCAGCAGGACAGCGGGGGGACCCTTGGAGCAGTACTTC. The rearrangement links TRBV7-2 to TRBJ2-7, with 9 positions matching TRBD2. Germline CDR1 is SGHTA and CDR2 is FQGNSA. The CDR3 is 14 residues long. V trimming: 6 bases; J trimming: 7 bases; junction bases outside the gene matches: 10.

CDR3 in amino acids: CATQRQDYGYTF. Here the CDR3 DNA reads TGTGCGACACAGAGGCAAGACTATGGCTACACCTTC. The chain joins TRBV3-1 (or the pseudogene TRBV3-2) to TRBJ1-2; D ambiguous. CDR3 length: 12 amino acids. Germline V gene data show CDR1 as LGHDT and CDR2 as YNNKEL (reference sequence).

V gene TRBV11-2 combines with J gene TRBJ1-1; D remains unclear. V was trimmed by 0 bases and J by 0 bases, leaving 11 bases between them. Germline lookup yields CDR1 SGHAT and CDR2 FQNNGV. CDR3 length: 16 residues. CDR3 region: CASSLDTAGLNTEAFF. The CDR3 coding sequence is TGTGCCAGCAGCTTAGATACCGCAGGCTTGAACACTGAAGCTTTCTTT. Together with reference TRBV11-2 and TRBJ1-1, the CDR3 gives the full variable domain: EAGVAQSPRYKIIEKRQSVAFWCNPISGHATLYWYQQILGQGPKLLIQFQNNGVVDDSQLPKDRFSAERLKGVDSTLKIQPAKLEDSAVYLCASSLDTAGLNTEAFFGQGTRLTVV.

J is TRBJ2-3 and V is TRBV19; TRBD1 matches at 8 bases. The CDR3 is 18 residues long. The germline V gene encodes CDR1 LNHDA and CDR2 SQIVND (reference sequence). With V trimmed by 4 bases and J by 0 bases, 12 bases remained unmatched. DNA for the CDR3: TGTGCCAGTAGTAGCCCGGACAGGGCCCCTTCTAGCACAGATACGCAGTATTTT. It yields the protein CASSSPDRAPSSTDTQYF.

The CDR3 sequence is CSAGHAYEQYF. For the CDR3, the DNA is TGCAGCGCCGGACATGCCTACGAGCAGTACTTC. This chain connects TRBV29-1 to TRBJ2-7; possible D gene TRBD1, 5 bases. Trimming took off 7 bases at V and 2 bases at J, with 9 bases between the two ends. Germline CDR1 is SQVTM and CDR2 is ANQGSEA. The CDR3 loop spans 11 amino acids.

CDR3 DNA: TGTGCCAGCAGCGGGACAGGCGCCTATGGCTACACCTTC. Translation: CASSGTGAYGYTF. The chain is built from TRBV9 and TRBJ1-2, with 7 bases fitting TRBD1. The CDR3 has 13 residues. Trimming removed 3 bases from V and 4 bases from J; junction bases left unmatched: 3. Germline lookup yields CDR1 SGDLS and CDR2 YYNGEE.

The rearrangement links TRBV27 to TRBJ1-2; D is perhaps TRBD1 (6 bases). The CDR3 length is 12 residues. Germline CDR1 is MNHEY and CDR2 is SMNVEV (reference sequence). V lost 5 bases and J lost 8, with 12 bases in between. CDR3: CASSTSGVGYTF. The CDR3 DNA is TGTGCCAGCAGTACGTCAGGGGTCGGCTACACCTTC.